These 25 T cell receptor beta chains came from one sample sequenced in a study of cytomegalovirus exposure and HLA in healthy donors. The table came from immunoSEQ multiplex PCR; TCRdb's copy has only in-frame clones and leaves some out. Of around 150,000 clones detected, approximately 88% appear once; the ten largest clones hold 2.5% to 4%. The sequenced material came from PBMCs. The receptors stem from a woman aged 18-30 years in good health and CMV-seropositive.

The chain employs TRBV5-1 and TRBJ2-5; TRBD2 agrees at 7 bases. CDR1 is SGHRS and CDR2 is YFSETQ in the germline V gene. Trimming removed 1 base from V and 4 bases from J; junction bases left unmatched: 10. The CDR3 runs 16 residues. The DNA for the CDR3 is TGCGCCAGCAGCTTGTACGAGGGAGGGCCTGGAGAGACCCAGTACTTC. Translating gives CASSLYEGGPGETQYF.

The genes are TRBV12-5 and TRBJ2-1; 7 bases are shared with TRBD2. J lost 6 bases, V lost 0 bases, and 5 bases had no gene match. This CDR3 comprises 15 residues. Germline V gives CDR1 LGHNT, CDR2 FRNRAP. CDR3 region: CASGLVAGSSNEQFF. In DNA form, the CDR3 reads TGTGCTAGTGGTTTGGTAGCGGGATCGAGCAATGAGCAGTTCTTC.

The chain has TRBV27 and TRBJ1-1; maybe TRBD1 (5 bases). V lost 1 base to trimming and J lost 4 bases, with 13 bases between them. This CDR3 has 15 amino acids. Germline CDR1 is MNHEY and CDR2 is SMNVEV (reference sequence). CDR3 in amino acids: CASSLWGGTVTEAFF. The CDR3 DNA sequence: TGTGCCAGCAGTTTATGGGGGGGGACGGTCACTGAAGCTTTCTTT.

V gene TRBV7-2 combines with J gene TRBJ2-2; no definite D call. Germline V CDR1 and CDR2: SGHTA, FQGNSA. This CDR3 region has 13 residues. Trimming took off 5 bases at V and 2 bases at J, with 6 bases between the two ends. The CDR3 loop is CASSPINTGELFF. As DNA, the CDR3 is TGTGCCAGCAGCCCAATTAACACCGGGGAGCTGTTTTTT.

V and J are TRBV28 and TRBJ2-7; 9 nucleotides line up with TRBD1. Trimming cost V 3 bases and J 4 bases; bases outside gene matches: 10. CDR1 and CDR2 from the germline V gene are MDHEN and SYDVKM. CDR3 length: 16 amino acids. This chain's CDR3 is CASSFRDRVSRYEQYF. CDR3 nucleotides: TGTGCCAGCAGTTTCCGGGACAGGGTCTCCCGTTACGAGCAGTACTTC.

The chain is built from TRBV5-4 and TRBJ2-5; TRBD1 might be the D (6 bases). CDR1 SGHNT and CDR2 YYREEE come from the germline V gene (reference sequence). The CDR3 consists of 17 residues. Between the trimmed V and J ends, which lost 9 bases and 1 base, there was a span of 25 bases. This chain's CDR3 is CANKIFRTAYFQETQYF. CDR3 sequence (DNA): TGTGCCAACAAAATTTTCAGGACAGCGTATTTCCAAGAGACCCAGTACTTC.

The chain couples TRBV6-5 to TRBJ2-7, with D tentatively TRBD1 (5 bases). Deletions cut 10 bases from V and 3 bases from J, with 16 bases between. Germline assignment: CDR1 MNHEY and CDR2 SVGAGI. There are 13 residues in the CDR3. In DNA, the CDR3 is TGTGCCACCTCCAGGGATCAATACTACGAGCAGTACTTC. It encodes CATSRDQYYEQYF.

The chain recombines TRBV14 with TRBJ1-2; D perhaps matches TRBD1 (5 bases). Trimming stripped 4 bases from V and 7 bases from J, with 22 bases between. In germline, CDR1 is SGHDN, CDR2 FVKESK. The length of the CDR3 is 16 residues. CDR3 loop: CASSLGLGGRTGGYTF. DNA of the CDR3: TGTGCCAGCAGCCTGGGGTTGGGGGGTCGTACCGGTGGCTACACCTTC.

The CDR3 here is CSVGASGINEQYF. Written as DNA, the CDR3 is TGCAGCGTTGGGGCTAGCGGGATCAACGAGCAGTACTTC. The chain carries TRBV29-1 and TRBJ2-7; 9 bases align to TRBD2. The CDR3 consists of 13 residues. V was pared by 4 bases and J by 5 bases, with 6 bases of the junction left unmatched. The germline V gene encodes CDR1 SQVTM and CDR2 ANQGSEA.

The rearrangement uses TRBV28 and TRBJ1-2, with a weak D call TRBD1 (5 bases). Trimming took 3 bases from V and 3 from J, leaving 17 bases between them. The CDR3 length is 16 residues. Germline V gives CDR1 MDHEN, CDR2 SYDVKM. CDR3 protein: CASSFSAGYEDYGYTF. In DNA, the CDR3 is TGTGCCAGCAGTTTTTCGGCAGGGTACGAGGACTATGGCTACACCTTC.

V gene TRBV25-1 combines with J gene TRBJ1-2, with 9 bases identical to TRBD1. CDR3 length: 14 amino acids. CDR1 is MGHDK and CDR2 is SYGVNS in the germline V gene. The J segment lost 8 bases and the V segment lost 2 bases, leaving 6 bases of the junction unmatched. CDR3 DNA: TGTGCCAGCAGTGAACGCGGGACAGGGTGGGGCTACACCTTC. Amino acids: CASSERGTGWGYTF.

The rearrangement links TRBV9 to TRBJ1-4; D is ambiguous. This CDR3 has 15 residues. Germline values: CDR1 SGDLS, CDR2 YYNGEE. V was shortened by 2 bases and J by 4 bases, with 12 bases between the two germline ends. In DNA form, the CDR3 reads TGTGCCAGCAGCGTCTTTGGGAGCCTTAATGAAAAACTGTTTTTT. Protein: CASSVFGSLNEKLFF.

The chain has TRBV5-1 and TRBJ2-3; 9 bases align to TRBD2. The CDR3 is made up of 15 amino acids. CDR1 and CDR2 (germline): SGHRS, YFSETQ. V was pared by 2 bases and J by 5 bases, with 6 bases of the junction left unmatched. In nucleotides, the CDR3 is TGCGCCAGCAGCTTCCTAGCGGGACGGGAAGATACGCAGTATTTT. Protein product: CASSFLAGREDTQYF.

This chain joins TRBV10-3 and TRBJ1-5; D is possibly TRBD1 (5 bases). The CDR3 runs 12 residues. Germline loops: CDR1 ENHRY, CDR2 SYGVKD. Trimming removed 4 bases at V and 5 bases at J, with 6 bases between. The CDR3 spells CAISAGDQPQHF. As DNA, the CDR3 is TGTGCCATCAGTGCGGGGGATCAGCCCCAGCATTTT.

The chain couples TRBV4-3 to TRBJ2-5; tentatively, D is TRBD2 (6 bases). The CDR3 length is 17 residues. Germline assignment: CDR1 LGHNA and CDR2 YSLEER. V lost 0 bases and J 4 bases, leaving 18 bases between the germline ends. The CDR3 DNA follows: TGCGCCAGCAGCCAAGAATGGAGTGAGGGGAGGTCAGAGACCCAGTACTTC. Protein: CASSQEWSEGRSETQYF.

The chain employs TRBV27 and TRBJ2-3, with D possibly being TRBD2 (5 bases). CDR3 length equals 15 residues. Germline CDR1 is MNHEY and CDR2 is SMNVEV (reference sequence). V lost 3 bases, J lost 2 bases, and 12 bases lay in between. This CDR3 is CASSFKILDTDTQYF. Written as DNA, the CDR3 is TGTGCCAGCAGTTTCAAGATACTAGACACAGATACGCAGTATTTT.

J is TRBJ2-7 and V is TRBV21-1; the D call in the table, TRBD2, was not verified against the DNA. TRBV21-1 has pseudogene status. The length of the CDR3 is 11 residues. DNA for the CDR3: TGTGCCAGCAGCCCGAGGTATTGGCAGTACTTC. This encodes CASSPRYWQYF.

The CDR3 DNA reads as TGTGCCACCAGCAGAGTTTTCGTAGCGGCACCCAATGAGCAGTTCTTC. Its translation is CATSRVFVAAPNEQFF. The rearrangement links TRBV15 to TRBJ2-1, with D possibly being TRBD2 (6 bases). Trimming pared 1 base from V and 6 bases from J, leaving 16 bases between. The CDR3 contains 16 residues. Per germline, CDR1 LNHNV and CDR2 YYDKDF (reference sequence).

The chain joins TRBV18 to TRBJ2-1; 12 nucleotides line up with TRBD2. Germline V lookup: CDR1 KGHSH, CDR2 LQKENI. This CDR3 contains 15 residues. J lost 8 bases, V lost 5 bases, and 7 bases had no gene match. The CDR3 bases are TGTGCCAGCTCAAGTCTAGCGGGGGGGAAGGATGAGCAGTTCTTC. It translates to CASSSLAGGKDEQFF.

The chain has TRBV7-9 and TRBJ2-7; D ambiguous. V lost 5 bases and J lost 2, with 7 bases in between. The CDR3 is 12 residues long. Germline V gene sequence: CDR1 SEHNR, CDR2 FQNEAQ (reference sequence). In DNA form, the CDR3 reads TGTGCCAGCAGCCCCCGTCCCTACGAGCAGTACTTC. Translating it yields CASSPRPYEQYF.

J is TRBJ1-1 and V is TRBV20-1, with D hard to call. This CDR3 is 11 amino acids long. The V and J ends lost 0 bases and 7 bases respectively, with 6 bases between them. The germline CDR1 and CDR2 sequences are DFQATT and SNEGSKA (reference sequence). CDR3 loop: CSARDEGEAFF. In DNA form, the CDR3 reads TGCAGTGCTAGAGATGAGGGTGAAGCTTTCTTT.

The chain couples TRBV6-1 to TRBJ2-7, with 10 positions matching TRBD2. CDR1 is MNHNS, CDR2 SASEGT, per germline. V gave up 7 bases and J gave up 0 bases; unmatched junction bases: 6. This CDR3 is built from 15 residues. The DNA for the CDR3 is TGTGCCAGCAAGGGGACTAGCGACGTCTCCTACGAGCAGTACTTC. It specifies CASKGTSDVSYEQYF.

This clone appeared once. The V call is TRBV5-1, the J call TRBJ2-3, with TRBD2 matching over 15 bases. The CDR3 is 18 residues long. Trimming removed 3 bases from V and 1 base from J; junction bases left unmatched: 6. CDR1 and CDR2 (germline): SGHRS, YFSETQ. CDR3 amino acids: CASSSGTSGRTRTDTQYF. The CDR3, as DNA: TGCGCCAGCAGCTCCGGGACTAGCGGGAGGACCCGCACAGATACGCAGTATTTT.

This clone was seen a few times. The V call is TRBV9, the J call TRBJ2-3; 8 bases map to TRBD1. CDR1 is SGDLS, CDR2 YYNGEE, per germline. The CDR3 has 17 residues. V trimming: 3 bases; J trimming: 1 base; junction bases outside the gene matches: 10. As DNA, the CDR3 is TGTGCCAGCAGCGCCCCAGGGGGCGCGATGGGCACAGATACGCAGTATTTT. It yields the protein CASSAPGGAMGTDTQYF.

The chain employs TRBV30 and TRBJ1-4; possible D gene TRBD1, 6 bases. This CDR3 comprises 15 residues. The germline CDR1 and CDR2 sequences are GTSNPN and SVGIG (reference sequence). Trimming took off 5 bases at V and 4 bases at J, with 17 bases between the two ends. CDR3 residues: CAWLIQGGRNEKLFF. DNA of the CDR3: TGTGCCTGGCTCATACAGGGCGGCCGTAATGAAAAACTGTTTTTT.